The T cell receptor beta chain described here comes from a study of T cell responses to AZD1222 COVID-19 vaccine. Study-wide results and limits: Spike was spanned by vaccine-associated CD4 TCRs, with dominance at 160-218 and 743-854. Just a handful of people given AZD1222 tested seropositive at baseline. A rise in Spike-specific TCR breadth and depth followed two AZD1222 doses.

This clone was seen a single time. The antigen is not known. Clones were read by immunoSEQ multiplex PCR, and TCRdb kept only the in-frame ones, dropping some. The data show about 160,000 clones, with 94% seen just once and approximately 4.6% held by the top ten. Sequences were derived from peripheral blood, sampled 28 days after the second AZD1222 dose. The receptor's source is an adult who received the AZD1222 COVID-19 vaccine.

CDR3 nucleotides: TGCAGCGTTGAAGTTACAGGGTTAGGTGAAGCTTTCTTT. Amino acid sequence: CSVEVTGLGEAFF. This chain links TRBV29-1 with TRBJ1-1, with D perhaps matching TRBD1 (6 bases). This CDR3 has 13 amino acids. Germline CDR1 SQVTM, CDR2 ANQGSEA. V lost 1 base, J lost 7 bases, and 13 bases lay in between.